One and the same sample provided the 28 T cell receptor beta chains below, sequenced in a study of T cell repertoires in cytomegalovirus infection. TCRdb analysed the reads with MiXCR anew, one entry per CDR3 protein. Here the sample spans 350,000 to 450,000 distinct CDR3 sequences, 15% to 20% being singletons. Sequencing input: PBMCs. The receptors stem from a human donor in good health (CMV status not recorded). Some clones in this sample may be carry-over from other donors' samples.

This chain connects TRBV29-1 to TRBJ1-1, with D unclear. CDR3 length: 14 residues. Germline assignment: CDR1 SQVTM and CDR2 ANQGSEA. Trimming took off 0 bases at V and 2 bases at J, with 10 bases between the two ends. The CDR3 sequence: CSVEDLSGNTEAFF. CDR3 coding DNA: TGCAGCGTTGAAGATCTTAGTGGAAACACTGAAGCTTTCTTT.

The sample holds many counts of this clonotype. This chain links TRBV7-2 with TRBJ1-3; no firm D call. This CDR3 is built from 14 residues. Germline CDR1 SGHTA, CDR2 FQGNSA. Trimming stripped 0 bases from V and 4 bases from J, with 7 bases between. The CDR3, as DNA: TGTGCCAGCAGCTTAGCGTGGCAGGGAAACACCATATATTTT. Translated, it gives CASSLAWQGNTIYF.

In nucleotides, the CDR3 is TGCGCCAGCAGCCAAGCAGGTTTGGCTGAAGCTTTCTTT. This codes for CASSQAGLAEAFF. This chain connects TRBV4-1 to TRBJ1-1, with D unclear. The CDR3 runs 13 residues. V lost 1 base, J lost 6 bases, and 9 bases lay in between. Per the germline V gene, CDR1 is MGHRA and CDR2 is YSYEKL.

This clonotype has only a few counts. CDR3 bases: TGCAGTGCTAGGGAGGCGGGTTGGAGGCAATCGAACACCGGGGAGCTGTTTTTT. It is translated as CSAREAGWRQSNTGELFF. The chain links TRBV20-1 to TRBJ2-2; tentatively, D is TRBD2 (5 bases). The CDR3 runs 18 residues. In germline, CDR1 is DFQATT, CDR2 SNEGSKA (reference sequence). The ends were cut back, 3 bases at V and 0 bases at J, with 20 bases in the middle.

This clonotype was counted many times. This chain joins TRBV7-2 and TRBJ2-3; D gene unclear. This CDR3 comprises 13 residues. Trimming removed 4 bases at V and 3 bases at J, with 8 bases between. Germline assignment: CDR1 SGHTA and CDR2 FQGNSA. In DNA form, the CDR3 reads TGTGCCAGCAGCTGGAGCCCTACAGATACGCAGTATTTT. It specifies CASSWSPTDTQYF.

This chain links TRBV28 with TRBJ1-5, with TRBD1 identical over 10 bases. Germline-derived CDR1 and CDR2 are MDHEN and SYDVKM. The CDR3 contains 15 residues. After removal of 4 bases from V and 5 bases from J, the junction contained 5 bases not matched to a gene. In nucleotides, the CDR3 is TGTGCCAGCAGTTGGGGACAGGGGCAACATCAGCCCCAGCATTTT. It translates to CASSWGQGQHQPQHF.

This clonotype was detected many times. The chain employs TRBV7-2 and TRBJ2-1, with TRBD1 matching over 8 bases. Germline V CDR1 and CDR2: SGHTA, FQGNSA. This CDR3 has 14 residues. V lost 3 bases and J lost 8; bases outside the gene matches: 6. Here the CDR3 reads CASSLQDRGDEQFF. The CDR3 DNA sequence: TGTGCCAGCAGCTTGCAAGACAGGGGCGATGAGCAGTTCTTC.

This clonotype has a count of ten or more. The rearrangement uses TRBV12-3 or TRBV12-4 and TRBJ2-7; possibly TRBD1 or TRBD2 for D (5 bases each). The CDR3 spans 15 residues. Trimming shortened V by 3 bases and J by 6 bases, and 18 bases separated the two germline ends. CDR3 nucleotide sequence: TGTGCCAGCAGTTTGGACCCGGGGACCCCCGTCGAGCAGTACGTC. Translated, it gives CASSLDPGTPVEQYV.

This clonotype has a count of ten or more. The rearrangement joins TRBV11-2 to TRBJ2-1, with 7 bases matching TRBD2. CDR3 size: 15 residues. The ends lost 4 bases at V and 2 bases at J; junction bases unmatched: 5. CDR1 and CDR2 (germline): SGHAT, FQNNGV. This chain's CDR3 is CASSSRDYPYNEQFF. The CDR3 nucleotides read TGTGCCAGCAGCTCCCGGGACTATCCCTACAATGAGCAGTTCTTC.

The chain combines TRBV7-9 with TRBJ2-1; 12 bases map to TRBD2. Germline V gene data show CDR1 as SEHNR and CDR2 as FQNEAQ (reference sequence). CDR3 length: 13 residues. The V gene end was trimmed by 7 bases and the J gene end by 9 bases; junction bases not matched to a gene: 4. The CDR3 sequence is CASTWTSGTEQFF. The CDR3 bases are TGTGCCAGCACCTGGACTAGCGGGACTGAGCAGTTCTTC. Full variable domain (missing parts from reference TRBV7-9 and TRBJ2-1): DTGVSQNPRHKITKRGQNVTFRCDPISEHNRLYWYRQTLGQGPEFLTYFQNEAQLEKSRLLSDRFSAERPKGSFSTLEIQRTEQGDSAMYLCASTWTSGTEQFFGPGTRLTVL.

This clonotype was detected many times. The V and J genes are TRBV6-1 and TRBJ2-2; 11 bases are shared with TRBD2. With V trimmed by 8 bases and J by 5 bases, 7 bases remained unmatched. This CDR3 contains 15 residues. CDR1 MNHNS and CDR2 SASEGT come from the germline V gene. As DNA, the CDR3 is TGTGCCAGCCTCACTAGCGGGAGTAGTACCGGGGAGCTGTTTTTT. This gives the protein CASLTSGSSTGELFF.

This clonotype was recorded a few times. J is TRBJ2-5 and V is TRBV6-1; D remains ambiguous. Trimming left V 2 bases short and J 2 bases short, with 9 bases between. CDR3 length: 14 amino acids. Germline loops: CDR1 MNHNS, CDR2 SASEGT. The CDR3 sequence: CASSELSRQETQYF. The CDR3 DNA is TGTGCCAGCAGTGAATTGTCCAGACAAGAGACCCAGTACTTC.

The CDR3: CAWGKVGYYNEQFF. CDR3 in DNA: TGTGCCTGGGGGAAAGTGGGGTACTACAATGAGCAGTTCTTC. The chain couples TRBV30 to TRBJ2-1; D ambiguous. V lost 5 bases to trimming and J lost 3 bases, with 14 bases between them. Germline CDR1 GTSNPN, CDR2 SVGIG (reference sequence). This CDR3 is built from 14 residues.

V is TRBV20-1 and J is TRBJ2-1; D gene uncertain. CDR3 length: 14 residues. The V end was cut by 7 bases, the J end by 0 bases, with 13 bases between. Germline CDR1 is DFQATT and CDR2 is SNEGSKA (reference sequence). The chain's CDR3 is CSGTNSLSYNEQFF. The CDR3 region has the DNA TGCAGTGGAACGAACAGCCTCTCCTACAATGAGCAGTTCTTC.

The chain links TRBV19 to TRBJ2-2; D gene uncertain. The V gene lost 8 bases and the J gene lost 4 bases, with 14 bases spanning the gap. The CDR3 sequence is 14 residues long. CDR1 LNHDA and CDR2 SQIVND come from the germline V gene (reference sequence). The CDR3 DNA follows: TGTGCCAGTGCCAGAATTCGCTTCACCGGGGAGCTGTTTTTT. The encoded protein is CASARIRFTGELFF.

This clonotype has only a few counts. This chain joins TRBV6-5 and TRBJ2-1; 14 bases match TRBD2. Germline V gene sequence: CDR1 MNHEY, CDR2 SVGAGI. The CDR3 contains 17 residues. V gave up 7 bases and J gave up 6 bases; unmatched junction bases: 11. CDR3 DNA sequence: TGTGCCAGCATCGGGACTAGCGGGGGCCCTGGGTTCAATGAGCAGTTCTTC. Its protein product is CASIGTSGGPGFNEQFF.

The sample holds many counts of this clonotype. At one end the junction does not follow the germline gene, possibly because of a read error. The gene calls are TRBV7-2 and TRBJ2-6; possible D gene TRBD1, 5 bases. This CDR3 comprises 14 residues. Germline-derived CDR1 and CDR2 are SGHTA and FQGNSA. The DNA of the CDR3 is TGTGCCAGCACCTTAATCCCAGGGTTAAACGTCCTGACTTTC. It codes for CASTLIPGLNVLTF.

CDR3 coding DNA: TGTGCCAGCAGCCCGGGACTGGGACATGAAAAACTGTTTTTT. It translates to CASSPGLGHEKLFF. V is TRBV2 and J is TRBJ1-4; D might be TRBD1 (5 bases). This CDR3 spans 14 amino acids. V dropped 6 bases and J dropped 6 bases, with 14 bases sitting between them. Germline V gene sequence: CDR1 SNHLY, CDR2 FYNNEI.

This clonotype has ten or more counts. Sequence at one end of the junction differs from germline and may be a read error. The rearrangement uses TRBV7-9 and TRBJ2-3; 8 nucleotides match TRBD2. This CDR3 region has 15 residues. Per germline, CDR1 SEHNR and CDR2 FQNEAQ (reference sequence). CDR3 sequence (DNA): TGTGCCAGCAGCTTCGCGGGAGGCCCCACATATACGCAGTATTTT. This sequence encodes CASSFAGGPTYTQYF.

This sequence joins TRBV4-1 and TRBJ1-1; 11 nucleotides match TRBD1. Germline assignment: CDR1 MGHRA and CDR2 YSYEKL. J was trimmed by 2 bases and V by 0 bases; bases with no gene match: 5. The CDR3 totals 17 residues. The CDR3 is CASSQDSGQGGNTEAFF. CDR3 nucleotide sequence: TGCGCCAGCAGCCAAGATTCGGGACAGGGGGGTAACACTGAAGCTTTCTTT.

The table lists this clonotype with a few counts. The chain links TRBV4-1 to TRBJ2-3; tentative D call: TRBD2 (6 bases). CDR3 length: 16 residues. Germline V gives CDR1 MGHRA, CDR2 YSYEKL. Trimming left V 0 bases short and J 4 bases short, with 14 bases between. In DNA form, the CDR3 reads TGCGCCAGCAGCCAAGATGCGACGGGAGTCCCAGATACGCAGTATTTT. Its translation is CASSQDATGVPDTQYF.

This clonotype was counted at least ten times. The V and J genes are TRBV6-2 or TRBV6-3 and TRBJ2-1; D is unresolved. CDR3 length equals 14 residues. The V gene lost 6 bases and the J gene lost 0 bases, with 9 bases spanning the gap. CDR1 and CDR2 from the germline V gene are MNHEY and SVGEGT. CDR3 region: CASSRSRSYNEQFF. The CDR3 DNA sequence: TGTGCCAGCAGCCGATCCCGCTCCTACAATGAGCAGTTCTTC.

The chain uses TRBV5-6 and TRBJ1-1, with D hard to call. Deletions cut 4 bases from V and 3 bases from J, with 10 bases between. CDR3 length equals 13 residues. Germline CDR1 reads SGHDT; CDR2 reads YYEEEE. Here the CDR3 reads CASSERRYTEAFF. CDR3 in DNA: TGTGCCAGCAGCGAAAGGCGGTACACTGAAGCTTTCTTT.

Only a few counts were recorded for this clonotype. The CDR3, as DNA: TGCAGCCGCACCGCCAGAGCCTACGAGCAGTACTTC. Translation gives CSRTARAYEQYF. The J gene is TRBJ2-7, the V gene TRBV29-1; D is undetermined. Trimming cost V 8 bases and J 2 bases, with 13 bases left between them. There are 12 residues in the CDR3. CDR1 and CDR2 (germline): SQVTM, ANQGSEA.

The gene calls are TRBV5-5 and TRBJ2-5; TRBD1 or TRBD2 may be the D gene (5 bases each). CDR1 and CDR2 (germline): SGHKS, YYEKEE (reference sequence). The V and J ends lost 5 bases and 5 bases respectively, with 16 bases between them. The CDR3 is 14 amino acids. CDR3 sequence: CASRSGPHGETQYF. CDR3 nucleotide sequence: TGTGCCAGCAGATCGGGACCTCACGGGGAGACCCAGTACTTC.

This clonotype was counted a few times. The rearrangement joins TRBV7-6 to TRBJ2-7, with D possibly being TRBD1 (5 bases). Deletions cut 1 base from V and 1 base from J, with 8 bases between. The germline V gene encodes CDR1 SGHVS and CDR2 FNYEAQ. The CDR3 has 14 residues. The CDR3 region has the DNA TGTGCCAGCAGCTTAGGTCCAGGGTCCTACGAGCAGTACTTC. This translates into CASSLGPGSYEQYF.

This clonotype was detected many times. The V and J genes are TRBV7-6 and TRBJ2-5; 11 nucleotides agree with TRBD1. Germline CDR1 SGHVS, CDR2 FNYEAQ. The CDR3 is 14 residues long. The V and J ends lost 5 bases and 4 bases, in that order; junction bases with no gene match: 3. CDR3 bases: TGTGCCAGCAGCGGGGACAGGGGGGGAGAGACCCAGTACTTC. It encodes CASSGDRGGETQYF.

The V call is TRBV29-1, the J call TRBJ1-1, with D possibly matching TRBD1 (5 bases). Germline V gene data show CDR1 as SQVTM and CDR2 as ANQGSEA. There are 14 residues in the CDR3. Trimming stripped 7 bases from V and 4 bases from J, with 19 bases between. The DNA for the CDR3 is TGCAGCGCGAGCAGCGGACACAAGGGCACTGAAGCTTTCTTT. This sequence encodes CSASSGHKGTEAFF.